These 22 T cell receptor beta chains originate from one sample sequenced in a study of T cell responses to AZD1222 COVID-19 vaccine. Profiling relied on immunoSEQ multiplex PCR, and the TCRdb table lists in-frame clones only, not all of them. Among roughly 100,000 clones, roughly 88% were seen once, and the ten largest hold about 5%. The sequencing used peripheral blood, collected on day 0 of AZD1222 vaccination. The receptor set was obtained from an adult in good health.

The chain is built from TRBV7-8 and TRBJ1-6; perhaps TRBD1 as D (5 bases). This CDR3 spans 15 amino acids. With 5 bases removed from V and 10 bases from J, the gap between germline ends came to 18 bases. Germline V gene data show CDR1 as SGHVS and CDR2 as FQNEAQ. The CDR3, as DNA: TGTGCCAGCAGCACTACCAGGGTCGGTACCTCACCCCTCCACTTT. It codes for CASSTTRVGTSPLHF.

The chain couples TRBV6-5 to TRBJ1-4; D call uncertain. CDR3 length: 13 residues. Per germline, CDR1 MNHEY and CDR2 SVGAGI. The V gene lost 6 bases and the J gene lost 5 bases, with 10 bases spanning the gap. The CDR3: CASRRQQNEKLFF. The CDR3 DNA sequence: TGTGCCAGCAGGCGGCAGCAAAATGAAAAACTGTTTTTT.

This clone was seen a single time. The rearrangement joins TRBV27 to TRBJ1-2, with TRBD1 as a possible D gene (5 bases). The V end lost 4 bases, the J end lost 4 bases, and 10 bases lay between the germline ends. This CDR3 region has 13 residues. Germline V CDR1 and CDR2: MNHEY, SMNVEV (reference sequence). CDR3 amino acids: CASSSADSYGYTF. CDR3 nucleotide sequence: TGTGCCAGCAGTTCCGCAGACAGCTATGGCTACACCTTC.

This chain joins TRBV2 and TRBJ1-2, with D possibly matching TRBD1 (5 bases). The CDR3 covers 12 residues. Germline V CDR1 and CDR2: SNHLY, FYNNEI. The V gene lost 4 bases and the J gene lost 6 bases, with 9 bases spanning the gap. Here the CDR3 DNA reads TGTGCCAGCAGTGGGGGGAACGATGGCTACACCTTC. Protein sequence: CASSGGNDGYTF. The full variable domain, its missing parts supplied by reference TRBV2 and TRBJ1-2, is EPEVTQTPSHQVTQMGQEVILRCVPISNHLYFYWYRQILGQKVEFLVSFYNNEISEKSEIFDDQFSVERPDGSNFTLKIRSTKLEDSAMYFCASSGGNDGYTFGSGTRLTVV.

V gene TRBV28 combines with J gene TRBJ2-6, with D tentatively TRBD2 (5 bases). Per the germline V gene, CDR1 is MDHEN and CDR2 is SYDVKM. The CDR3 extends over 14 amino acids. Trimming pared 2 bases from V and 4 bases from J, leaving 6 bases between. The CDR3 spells CASSLGGGANVLTF. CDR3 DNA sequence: TGTGCCAGCAGTTTAGGAGGAGGGGCCAACGTCCTGACTTTC.

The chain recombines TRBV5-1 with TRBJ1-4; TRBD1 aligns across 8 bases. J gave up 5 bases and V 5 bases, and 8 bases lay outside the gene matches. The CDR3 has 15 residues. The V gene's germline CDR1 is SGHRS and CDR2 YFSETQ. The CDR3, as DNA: TGCGCCAGCAGGGACCAAACAGGGGGGAATGAAAAACTGTTTTTT. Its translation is CASRDQTGGNEKLFF.

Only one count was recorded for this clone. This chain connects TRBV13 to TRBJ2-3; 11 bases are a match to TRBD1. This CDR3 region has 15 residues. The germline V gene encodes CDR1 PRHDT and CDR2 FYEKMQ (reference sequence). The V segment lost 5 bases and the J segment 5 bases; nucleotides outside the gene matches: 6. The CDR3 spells CASSQGQGAKDTQYF. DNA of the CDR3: TGTGCCAGCAGCCAAGGACAGGGGGCAAAAGATACGCAGTATTTT.

This CDR3 is CSVEDPFDRYTDTQYF. CDR3 coding DNA: TGCAGCGTTGAAGATCCATTTGACAGATACACAGATACGCAGTATTTT. The V and J genes are TRBV29-1 and TRBJ2-3, with a tentative D call TRBD1 (5 bases). There are 16 residues in the CDR3. Germline-derived CDR1 and CDR2 are SQVTM and ANQGSEA. Trimming left V 0 bases short and J 2 bases short, with 15 bases between.

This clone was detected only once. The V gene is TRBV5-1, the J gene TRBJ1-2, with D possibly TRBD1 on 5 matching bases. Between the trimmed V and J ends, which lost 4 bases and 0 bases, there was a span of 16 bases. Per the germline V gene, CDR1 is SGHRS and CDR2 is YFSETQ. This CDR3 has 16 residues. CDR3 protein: CASSVGTEGANYGYTF. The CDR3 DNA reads TGCGCCAGCAGCGTAGGGACGGAAGGAGCTAACTATGGCTACACCTTC.

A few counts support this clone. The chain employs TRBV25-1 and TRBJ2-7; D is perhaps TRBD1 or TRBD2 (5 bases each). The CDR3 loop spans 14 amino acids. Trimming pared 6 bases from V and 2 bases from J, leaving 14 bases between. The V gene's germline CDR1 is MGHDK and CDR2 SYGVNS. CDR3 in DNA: TGTGCCAGCAGCAAGGCAGGGACCACCTACGAGCAGTACTTC. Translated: CASSKAGTTYEQYF.

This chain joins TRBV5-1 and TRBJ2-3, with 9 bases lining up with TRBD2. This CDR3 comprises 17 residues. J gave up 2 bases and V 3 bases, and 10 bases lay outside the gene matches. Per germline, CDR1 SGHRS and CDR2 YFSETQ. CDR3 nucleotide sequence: TGCGCCAGCAGCTCCCAATTAGCGGGGGATACCACAGATACGCAGTATTTT. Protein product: CASSSQLAGDTTDTQYF. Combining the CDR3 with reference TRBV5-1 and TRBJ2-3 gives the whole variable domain KAGVTQTPRYLIKTRGQQVTLSCSPISGHRSVSWYQQTPGQGLQFLFEYFSETQRNKGNFPGRFSGRQFSNSRSEMNVSTLELGDSALYLCASSSQLAGDTTDTQYFGPGTRLTVL.

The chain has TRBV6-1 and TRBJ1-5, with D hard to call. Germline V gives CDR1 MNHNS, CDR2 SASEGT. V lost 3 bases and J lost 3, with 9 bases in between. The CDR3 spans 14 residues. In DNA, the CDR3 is TGTGCCAGCAGTGAGTTTAGGGACAATCAGCCCCAGCATTTT. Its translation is CASSEFRDNQPQHF.

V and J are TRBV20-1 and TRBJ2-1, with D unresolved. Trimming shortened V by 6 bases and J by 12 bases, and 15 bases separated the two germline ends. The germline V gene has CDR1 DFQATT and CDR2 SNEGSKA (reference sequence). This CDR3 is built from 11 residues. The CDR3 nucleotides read TGCAGTGCCACCAGTCTCGGGCGGCAGTTCTTC. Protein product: CSATSLGRQFF.

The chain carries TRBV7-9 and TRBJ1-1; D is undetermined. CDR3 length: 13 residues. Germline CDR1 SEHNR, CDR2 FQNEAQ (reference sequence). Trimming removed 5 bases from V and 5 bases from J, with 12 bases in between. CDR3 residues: CASSRSRRTEAFF. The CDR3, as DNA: TGTGCCAGCAGCCGGTCCCGGCGGACTGAAGCTTTCTTT.

This CDR3 is CASSLAGGSTDTQYF. The CDR3 DNA is TGTGCCAGCAGCTTAGCGGGGGGTAGCACAGATACGCAGTATTTT. The rearrangement uses TRBV7-3 and TRBJ2-3; 8 nucleotides align to TRBD2. This CDR3 contains 15 residues. V lost 2 bases, J lost 0 bases, and 1 base stayed unmatched. Germline values: CDR1 SGHTA, CDR2 FQGTGA.

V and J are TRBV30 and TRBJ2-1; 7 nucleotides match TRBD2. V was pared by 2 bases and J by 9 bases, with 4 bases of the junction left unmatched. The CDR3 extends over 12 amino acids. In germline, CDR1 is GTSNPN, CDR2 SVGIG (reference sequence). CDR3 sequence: CAWSHSGPEQFF. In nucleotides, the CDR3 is TGTGCCTGGAGTCATAGCGGGCCTGAGCAGTTCTTC.

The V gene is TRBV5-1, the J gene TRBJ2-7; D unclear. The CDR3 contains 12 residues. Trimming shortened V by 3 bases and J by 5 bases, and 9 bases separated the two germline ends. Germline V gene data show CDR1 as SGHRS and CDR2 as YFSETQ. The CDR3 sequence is CASSSPGNEQYF. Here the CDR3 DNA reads TGCGCCAGCAGCTCGCCAGGAAACGAGCAGTACTTC.

The CDR3: CASSQGVGNSGYTF. The CDR3 DNA is TGCGCCAGCAGCCAAGGCGTAGGGAACAGTGGCTACACCTTC. The chain has TRBV4-1 and TRBJ1-2; no firm D call. Trimming removed 1 base at V and 7 bases at J, with 13 bases between. CDR1 and CDR2 from the germline V gene are MGHRA and YSYEKL. This CDR3 comprises 14 residues.

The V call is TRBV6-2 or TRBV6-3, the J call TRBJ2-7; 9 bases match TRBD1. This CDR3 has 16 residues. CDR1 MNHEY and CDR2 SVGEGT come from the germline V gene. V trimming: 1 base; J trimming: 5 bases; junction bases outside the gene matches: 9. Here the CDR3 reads CASSYFVGQGKHEQYF. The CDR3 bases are TGTGCCAGCAGTTACTTCGTGGGACAGGGTAAACACGAGCAGTACTTC.

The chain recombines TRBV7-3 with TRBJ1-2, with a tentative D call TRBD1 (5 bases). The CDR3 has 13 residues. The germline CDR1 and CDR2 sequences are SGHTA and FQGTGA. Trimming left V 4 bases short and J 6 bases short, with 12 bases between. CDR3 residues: CASSSGDSNGYTF. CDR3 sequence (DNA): TGTGCCAGCAGCTCCGGGGACTCGAATGGCTACACCTTC. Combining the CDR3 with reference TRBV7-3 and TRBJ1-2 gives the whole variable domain GAGVSQTPSNKVTEKGKYVELRCDPISGHTALYWYRQSLGQGPEFLIYFQGTGAADDSGLPNDRFFAVRPEGSVSTLKIQRTERGDSAVYLCASSSGDSNGYTFGSGTRLTVV.

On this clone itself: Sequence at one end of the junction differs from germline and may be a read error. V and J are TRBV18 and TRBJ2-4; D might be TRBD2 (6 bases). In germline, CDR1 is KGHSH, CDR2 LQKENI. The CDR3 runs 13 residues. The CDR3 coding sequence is TGTGCCAGCTCATCACCGGGAGAAAACATTCAGTACTTC. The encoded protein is CASSSPGENIQYF.

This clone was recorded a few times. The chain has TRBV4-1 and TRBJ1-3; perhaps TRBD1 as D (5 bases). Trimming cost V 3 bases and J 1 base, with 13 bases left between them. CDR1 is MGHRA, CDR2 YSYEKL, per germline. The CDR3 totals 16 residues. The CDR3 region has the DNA TGCGCCAGCAGCCATTGGACATTGGAATCTGGAAACACCATATATTTT. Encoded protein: CASSHWTLESGNTIYF.